These 28 T cell receptor beta chains were all obtained from the same sample, sequenced in a study of blood T cell repertoires in COVID-19. Method: immunoSEQ multiplex PCR; TCRdb's copy keeps in-frame clones and lacks some. Found here are roughly 200,000 clones, nearly 90% of them singletons; the top ten hold 0.62%. Input material: peripheral blood. These receptors all come from a man aged 45-60 years with acute or convalescent COVID-19.

The chain combines TRBV28 with TRBJ1-6; TRBD1 matches 9 bases. Losses at the gene ends were 5 bases for V and 8 bases for J; bases not matched to a gene: 4. Germline loops: CDR1 MDHEN, CDR2 SYDVKM. This CDR3 contains 14 residues. In nucleotides, the CDR3 is TGTGCCAGCAGTACCGGGACAGGGTATTCACCCCTCCACTTT. Amino acid sequence: CASSTGTGYSPLHF.

The chain is built from TRBV3-1 (or the pseudogene TRBV3-2) and TRBJ1-3; 7 bases match TRBD1. The CDR3 runs to 13 residues. J gave up 3 bases and V 8 bases, and 4 bases lay outside the gene matches. Germline CDR1 is LGHDT and CDR2 is YNNKEL (reference sequence). The CDR3 loop is CASRTGNGNTIYF. The CDR3 bases are TGTGCCAGCCGGACAGGTAATGGAAACACCATATATTTT.

The J gene is TRBJ1-4, the V gene TRBV29-1; D not resolved. The CDR3 is made up of 14 amino acids. Trimming stripped 1 base from V and 0 bases from J, with 6 bases between. Per germline, CDR1 SQVTM and CDR2 ANQGSEA. The CDR3 sequence: CSVEGSSTNEKLFF. CDR3 DNA sequence: TGCAGCGTTGAAGGCAGTTCAACTAATGAAAAACTGTTTTTT. Complete variable domain (other parts from reference TRBV29-1 and TRBJ1-4): SAVISQKPSRDICQRGTSLTIQCQVDSQVTMMFWYRQQPGQSLTLIATANQGSEATYESGFVIDKFPISRPNLTFSTLTVSNMSPEDSSIYLCSVEGSSTNEKLFFGSGTQLSVL.

This clone was found once. The V and J genes are TRBV12-3 or TRBV12-4 and TRBJ1-4, with D possibly being TRBD1 (5 bases). CDR3 size: 13 residues. The V end was cut by 6 bases, the J end by 8 bases, with 13 bases between. CDR3 coding DNA: TGTGCCAGCAGAGCCGGGACTCGAGAAAAACTGTTTTTT. Its protein product is CASRAGTREKLFF.

The chain couples TRBV21-1 to TRBJ1-2; the table calls TRBD1, which could not be checked here. TRBV21-1 is a known pseudogene. This CDR3 is built from 15 residues. For the CDR3, the DNA is TGTGCTCCCCCCACCGGGGACAGTCCATATCATGGCTACACCTTC. Translation gives CAPPTGDSPYHGYTF.

V gene TRBV19 combines with J gene TRBJ2-7; the D gene is possibly TRBD1 (5 bases). V was clipped by 0 bases and J by 3 bases, with 21 bases between them. The CDR3 is 18 amino acids. Germline CDR1 reads LNHDA; CDR2 reads SQIVND (reference sequence). CDR3 nucleotides: TGTGCCAGTAGTATAGAGTGGCCACAGCAAGGGGTCCGCTACGAGCAGTACTTC. It is translated as CASSIEWPQQGVRYEQYF.

This chain connects TRBV6-5 to TRBJ1-5, with 8 bases that match TRBD1. The germline V gene encodes CDR1 MNHEY and CDR2 SVGAGI. After removal of 2 bases from V and 3 bases from J, the junction contained 6 bases not matched to a gene. CDR3 length equals 16 residues. The CDR3 here is CASSYSGTGFNQPQHF. In DNA form, the CDR3 reads TGTGCCAGCAGTTACAGTGGGACAGGTTTCAATCAGCCCCAGCATTTT.

CDR3 sequence: CASSQLDRDYGYTF. The CDR3, as DNA: TGCGCCAGCAGCCAACTCGACAGGGACTATGGCTACACCTTC. The V call is TRBV4-1, the J call TRBJ1-2; 7 bases are a match to TRBD1. Trimming cost V 2 bases and J 3 bases; bases outside gene matches: 3. The CDR3 has 14 amino acids. Germline CDR1 MGHRA, CDR2 YSYEKL.

The chain recombines TRBV24-1 with TRBJ1-3; unclear D gene. V lost 11 bases and J lost 5, with 6 bases in between. Germline V gives CDR1 KGHDR, CDR2 SFDVKD. The CDR3 spans 10 residues. Written as DNA, the CDR3 is TGTGCCATCCCAAGAAACACCATATATTTT. Protein: CAIPRNTIYF.

The genes are TRBV7-2 and TRBJ2-2, with D maybe TRBD1 (6 bases). Germline assignment: CDR1 SGHTA and CDR2 FQGNSA. The CDR3 consists of 15 residues. V gave up 4 bases and J gave up 2 bases, with 11 bases separating them. CDR3 sequence (DNA): TGTGCCAGCAGCTCCCAGGGGTTCAACACCGGGGAGCTGTTTTTT. Translating it yields CASSSQGFNTGELFF.

CDR3 DNA: TGTGCCAGCAGCGGCGGGACTAGCCGATACAATGAGCAGTTCTTC. It encodes CASSGGTSRYNEQFF. This chain links TRBV27 with TRBJ2-1; TRBD2 aligns across 9 bases. This CDR3 has 15 amino acids. The germline V gene encodes CDR1 MNHEY and CDR2 SMNVEV (reference sequence). The V segment lost 6 bases and the J segment 4 bases; nucleotides outside the gene matches: 7.

The chain is built from TRBV7-2 and TRBJ1-6; 9 bases fit TRBD1. The V gene end was trimmed by 5 bases and the J gene end by 1 base; junction bases not matched to a gene: 6. This CDR3 contains 17 residues. In germline, CDR1 is SGHTA, CDR2 FQGNSA. Here the CDR3 reads CASSVQGAGSYNSPLHF. The DNA of the CDR3 is TGTGCCAGCAGCGTACAGGGGGCTGGGTCCTATAATTCACCCCTCCACTTT.

The chain combines TRBV6-4 with TRBJ2-3; possibly TRBD1 for D (6 bases). V lost 6 bases and J 6 bases, leaving 13 bases between the germline ends. The CDR3 runs to 13 residues. The V gene's germline CDR1 is MRHNA and CDR2 SNTAGT. The CDR3 spells CASRETGSDTQYF. The CDR3 coding sequence is TGTGCCAGCAGAGAAACAGGGAGCGATACGCAGTATTTT.

This clone was seen only a few times. The chain is built from TRBV11-2 and TRBJ2-5; 7 bases match TRBD1. This CDR3 has 13 residues. V shed 5 bases and J 11 bases; nucleotides not matched to a gene: 11. Germline CDR1 and CDR2: SGHAT and FQNNGV. The CDR3 DNA reads TGTGCCAGCAGCACCAGACGGGACAGCTGGCAGTACTTC. Protein sequence: CASSTRRDSWQYF. The variable domain in full, with the rest retrieved from reference TRBV11-2 and TRBJ2-5, is EAGVAQSPRYKIIEKRQSVAFWCNPISGHATLYWYQQILGQGPKLLIQFQNNGVVDDSQLPKDRFSAERLKGVDSTLKIQPAKLEDSAVYLCASSTRRDSWQYFGPGTRLLVL.

This clone was found once. The rearrangement links TRBV7-8 to TRBJ2-3; 8 bases line up with TRBD2. Trimming removed 5 bases from V and 4 bases from J; junction bases left unmatched: 11. In germline, CDR1 is SGHVS, CDR2 FQNEAQ. The CDR3 has 16 residues. The CDR3, as DNA: TGTGCCAGCAGCACAAGCGGGGGACGAGCTTCAGATACGCAGTATTTT. Translation: CASSTSGGRASDTQYF.

The chain links TRBV10-1 to TRBJ1-1; no clear D gene. This CDR3 is built from 13 residues. Germline V CDR1 and CDR2: WNHNN, SYGVQD (reference sequence). V was clipped by 4 bases and J by 4 bases, with 10 bases between them. CDR3 DNA sequence: TGCGCCAGCAGTGCCAGGAACGGCACTGAAGCTTTCTTT. It codes for CASSARNGTEAFF.

This clone has more than one count but fewer than ten. This chain joins TRBV11-2 and TRBJ1-4; no clear D. The CDR3 loop spans 16 amino acids. Germline-derived CDR1 and CDR2 are SGHAT and FQNNGV. V lost 5 bases to trimming and J lost 1 base, with 14 bases between them. In DNA, the CDR3 is TGTGCCAGCAGCCTTACCAGACGGGGAACTAATGAAAAACTGTTTTTT. Translated: CASSLTRRGTNEKLFF.

The chain is built from TRBV28 and TRBJ1-1; D might be TRBD1 (6 bases). Germline values: CDR1 MDHEN, CDR2 SYDVKM. The V end was cut by 5 bases, the J end by 4 bases, with 20 bases between. The CDR3 runs 16 residues. The CDR3 is CASSPRGGPGSTEAFF. The CDR3 nucleotides read TGTGCCAGCAGTCCCCGGGGGGGGCCAGGGAGCACTGAAGCTTTCTTT.

This clone appeared a single time. This chain connects TRBV5-5 to TRBJ1-4; TRBD1 agrees at 7 bases. Per germline, CDR1 SGHKS and CDR2 YYEKEE (reference sequence). This CDR3 is built from 14 residues. The V segment lost 4 bases and the J segment 4 bases; nucleotides outside the gene matches: 4. The CDR3 DNA follows: TGTGCCAGCAGCCGACAGGGCCGTAATGAAAAACTGTTTTTT. Protein sequence: CASSRQGRNEKLFF.

V gene TRBV5-4 combines with J gene TRBJ2-1; TRBD2 is a possible D gene (6 bases). The CDR3 length is 15 residues. The germline V gene encodes CDR1 SGHNT and CDR2 YYREEE (reference sequence). The V end lost 3 bases, the J end lost 6 bases, and 16 bases lay between the germline ends. This CDR3 is CASSWERALSNEQFF. The CDR3 DNA reads TGTGCCAGCAGCTGGGAGCGGGCTTTATCCAATGAGCAGTTCTTC.

This clone occurred once. The CDR3 coding sequence is TGTGCCAGCAGCAAAGAAACCAGCGGCGAGACAGGGTGGGGCAATCAGCCCCAGCATTTT. Translation gives CASSKETSGETGWGNQPQHF. This chain connects TRBV21-1 to TRBJ1-5; TRBD1, the D gene given by the table, was not confirmed from the DNA. TRBV21-1 is a documented pseudogene. The CDR3 has 20 residues.

The chain employs TRBV7-6 and TRBJ2-1; TRBD2 matches 7 bases. CDR1 and CDR2 (germline): SGHVS, FNYEAQ. Trimming removed 8 bases from V and 2 bases from J; junction bases left unmatched: 6. The CDR3 is 14 residues long. The CDR3: CASFSGGTYNEQFF. DNA of the CDR3: TGTGCCAGCTTCTCCGGGGGGACCTACAATGAGCAGTTCTTC.

CDR3 residues: CASSQQTGWVNIQYF. The CDR3 bases are TGCGCCAGCAGCCAGCAGACAGGATGGGTGAACATTCAGTACTTC. The chain couples TRBV4-1 to TRBJ2-4; a weak D match, TRBD1 (6 bases). Germline V gives CDR1 MGHRA, CDR2 YSYEKL. V lost 3 bases to trimming and J lost 7 bases, with 16 bases between them. The CDR3 consists of 15 residues.

CDR3 sequence (DNA): TGTGCCAGCAGCTACCTGACAGACCCTAGCACAGATACGCAGTATTTT. Translating gives CASSYLTDPSTDTQYF. The J gene is TRBJ2-3, the V gene TRBV6-5; tentatively, D is TRBD1 (5 bases). CDR3 length equals 16 residues. The germline gives CDR1 MNHEY, CDR2 SVGAGI. Between the trimmed V and J ends, which lost 6 bases and 0 bases, there was a span of 16 bases.

The V and J genes are TRBV27 and TRBJ1-1; 7 positions agree with TRBD1. Trimming took 6 bases from V and 11 from J; bases not matched to a gene: 12. The CDR3 extends over 13 amino acids. Germline CDR1 and CDR2: MNHEY and SMNVEV (reference sequence). CDR3 DNA sequence: TGTGCCAGCAGATCCGACAGGGTCTGGTACGCTTTCTTT. As protein: CASRSDRVWYAFF.

This chain joins TRBV11-2 and TRBJ2-7, with a possible D match to TRBD2 (6 bases). The CDR3 is 14 residues long. The V gene's germline CDR1 is SGHAT and CDR2 FQNNGV. V was shortened by 3 bases and J by 2 bases, with 11 bases between the two germline ends. The CDR3 protein is CASSLVGGTYEQYV. Here the CDR3 DNA reads TGTGCCAGCAGCTTGGTCGGGGGTACCTACGAGCAGTACGTC.

This sequence joins TRBV24-1 and TRBJ1-5, with 10 bases fitting TRBD1. The CDR3 is 15 amino acids. Trimming cost V 5 bases and J 3 bases; bases outside gene matches: 3. The germline V gene has CDR1 KGHDR and CDR2 SFDVKD. CDR3 sequence (DNA): TGTGCCACCAGTGTGGGGACAGGGGACAATCAGCCCCAGCATTTT. Translation gives CATSVGTGDNQPQHF.

The chain joins TRBV28 to TRBJ1-5, with D maybe TRBD1 (5 bases). This CDR3 comprises 17 residues. Germline V lookup: CDR1 MDHEN, CDR2 SYDVKM. V gave up 8 bases and J gave up 1 base, with 21 bases separating them. The CDR3 is CASERAGTSKSNQPQHF. As DNA, the CDR3 is TGTGCCAGCGAAAGGGCCGGGACTTCGAAGAGCAATCAGCCCCAGCATTTT.